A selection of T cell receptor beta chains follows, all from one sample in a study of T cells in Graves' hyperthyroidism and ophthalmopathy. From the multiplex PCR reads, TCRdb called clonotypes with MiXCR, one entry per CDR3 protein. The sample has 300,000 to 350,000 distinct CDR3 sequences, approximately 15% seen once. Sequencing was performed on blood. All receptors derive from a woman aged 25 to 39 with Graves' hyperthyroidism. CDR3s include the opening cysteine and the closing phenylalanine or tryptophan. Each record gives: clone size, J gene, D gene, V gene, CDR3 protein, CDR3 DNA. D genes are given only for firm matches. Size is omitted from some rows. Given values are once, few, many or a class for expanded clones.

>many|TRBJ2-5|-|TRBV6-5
CASSYTGVLGETQYF
TGTGCCAGCAGTTACACGGGGGTATTGGGAGAGACCCAGTACTTC
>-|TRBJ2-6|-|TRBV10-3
CAITPQALSSGANVLTF
TGTGCCATCACCCCGCAGGCCTTAAGCTCTGGGGCCAACGTCCTGACTTTC
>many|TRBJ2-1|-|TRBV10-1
CASIDPLYNEQFF
TGCGCCAGCATAGATCCTCTTTACAATGAGCAGTTCTTC
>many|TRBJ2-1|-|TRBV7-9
CASSPRRSSYNEQFF
TGTGCCAGCAGCCCCCGGCGGAGCTCCTACAATGAGCAGTTCTTC
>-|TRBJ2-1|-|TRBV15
CATSPFRSSYNEQFF
TGTGCCACCAGCCCTTTTAGAAGCTCCTACAATGAGCAGTTCTTC
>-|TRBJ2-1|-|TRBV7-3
CASSLNAGSYNEQFF
TGTGCCAGCAGCTTAAACGCGGGCTCCTACAATGAGCAGTTCTTC
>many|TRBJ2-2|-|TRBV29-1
CSGGSSLNTGELFF
TGCAGCGGAGGGTCGTCCCTTAACACCGGGGAGCTGTTTTTT
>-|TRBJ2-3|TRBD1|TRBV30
CAWTPRTGTDTQYF
TGTGCCTGGACCCCTCGGACAGGAACAGATACGCAGTATTTT
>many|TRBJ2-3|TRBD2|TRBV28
CASSRYGSGGRAFTDTQYF
TGTGCCAGCAGCCGTTACGGGTCGGGCGGGAGGGCTTTCACAGATACGCAGTATTTT
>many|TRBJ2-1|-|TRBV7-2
CASSPQPSAATFF
TGTGCCAGCAGCCCACAACCCTCGGCGGCAACGTTCTTC
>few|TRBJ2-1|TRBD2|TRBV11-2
CASRKVAVAGSSNEQFF
TGTGCCAGCAGGAAGGTAGCTGTAGCGGGATCGAGCAATGAGCAGTTCTTC
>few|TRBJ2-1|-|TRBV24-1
CATSRGIEQFF
TGTGCCACCAGTCGTGGAATTGAGCAGTTCTTC
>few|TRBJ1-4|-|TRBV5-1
CASSLRPGGEKLFF
TGCGCCAGCAGCTTGCGTCCCGGCGGTGAAAAACTGTTTTTT
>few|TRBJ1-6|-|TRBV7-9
CASSLRVDNSPLHF
TGTGCCAGCAGCCTACGCGTCGATAATTCACCCCTCCACTTT
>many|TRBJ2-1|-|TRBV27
CASSRLAPYSYNEQFF
TGTGCCAGCAGCCGACTGGCGCCCTACTCCTACAATGAGCAGTTCTTC